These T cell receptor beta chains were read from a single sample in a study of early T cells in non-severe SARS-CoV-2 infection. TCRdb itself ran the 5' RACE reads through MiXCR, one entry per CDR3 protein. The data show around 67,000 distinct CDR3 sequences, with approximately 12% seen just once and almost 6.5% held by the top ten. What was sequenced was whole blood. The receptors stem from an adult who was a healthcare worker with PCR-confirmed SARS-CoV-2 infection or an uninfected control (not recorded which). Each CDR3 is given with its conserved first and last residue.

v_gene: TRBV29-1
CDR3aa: CSVAGTNEKLFF

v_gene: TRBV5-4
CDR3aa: CASSSRTLSETQYF

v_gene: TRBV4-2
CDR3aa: CASSQDLQGMVTEAFF

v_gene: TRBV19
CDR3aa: CASSGTVFNEKLFF

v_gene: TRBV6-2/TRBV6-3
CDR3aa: CASSIDRGRYGYTF

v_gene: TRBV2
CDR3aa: CASSEQGGSEQYF

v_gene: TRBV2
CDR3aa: CASSLLMGGEQFF

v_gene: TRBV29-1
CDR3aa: CSGDRLAGGTDTQYF

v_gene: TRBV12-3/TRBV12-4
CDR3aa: CASSLRGPSYNEQFF

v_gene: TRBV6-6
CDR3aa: CASSFGDQPQHF

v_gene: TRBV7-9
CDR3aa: CASSNRDRDYNEKLFF

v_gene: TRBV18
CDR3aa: CASSPPETGLHEQYF

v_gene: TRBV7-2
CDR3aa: CASSPYSGRLTDTQYF

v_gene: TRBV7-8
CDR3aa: CASSLLPGQGASWNTEAFF